Below, 12 T cell receptor beta chains from the same sample are listed, as sequenced in a study of cytomegalovirus exposure and HLA in healthy donors. Primers for the PCR totalled 60 Vbeta and 13 Jbeta. Using immunoSEQ multiplex PCR, the repertoire was profiled, and TCRdb retains in-frame clones only, with some absent. The data hold 150,000 to 200,000 clones, with about 85% observed a single time. The sample comprised PBMCs. Source of these receptors: a man aged 18 to 35 in good health and CMV-seronegative.

This chain uses TRBV4-1 with TRBJ2-1; TRBD2 matches at 9 bases. The germline V gene encodes CDR1 MGHRA and CDR2 YSYEKL. With 0 bases clipped from V and 8 bases from J, the junction kept 11 bases outside the gene matches. The CDR3 runs 17 residues. CDR3 bases: TGCGCCAGCAGCCAAGATGGGGCGGGAGGGACTAGGGATGAGCAGTTCTTC. Its protein product is CASSQDGAGGTRDEQFF.

The CDR3 spells CASSVGSRTYTDTQYF. The CDR3 DNA follows: TGTGCCAGCAGCGTAGGTAGCAGGACTTACACAGATACGCAGTATTTT. V usage is TRBV9 and J usage is TRBJ2-3; TRBD2 is a possible D gene (5 bases). The CDR3 runs 16 residues. In germline, CDR1 is SGDLS, CDR2 YYNGEE. V shed 0 bases and J shed 2 bases, with 13 bases lying between them.

This clone was counted only a few times. The chain recombines TRBV15 with TRBJ1-1; TRBD1 matches at 7 bases. This CDR3 spans 19 amino acids. CDR1 is LNHNV and CDR2 is YYDKDF in the germline V gene (reference sequence). J lost 1 base, V lost 3 bases, and 17 bases had no gene match. As DNA, the CDR3 is TGTGCCACCAGCAGCTACCGACAGGGAGTTGTATTGGGGAACACTGAAGCTTTCTTT. This gives the protein CATSSYRQGVVLGNTEAFF.

J is TRBJ2-3 and V is TRBV18; tentative D call: TRBD1 (6 bases). V lost 6 bases and J lost 4, with 17 bases in between. CDR3 length: 15 amino acids. Germline V gene sequence: CDR1 KGHSH, CDR2 LQKENI. DNA for the CDR3: TGTGCCAGCTCCCAAGCCACAGGGTTTGCAGATACGCAGTATTTT. Translated: CASSQATGFADTQYF.

The J gene is TRBJ1-2, the V gene TRBV6-5, with 8 positions matching TRBD1. The CDR3 is 14 residues long. Trimming removed 8 bases from V and 0 bases from J; junction bases left unmatched: 5. The germline V gene encodes CDR1 MNHEY and CDR2 SVGAGI. The CDR3 DNA is TGTGCCAGCGGACAGGGACTCTCTAACTATGGCTACACCTTC. Translation: CASGQGLSNYGYTF.

V is TRBV5-4 and J is TRBJ2-7, with D maybe TRBD1 (5 bases). Deletions cut 3 bases from V and 3 bases from J, with 16 bases between. This CDR3 is built from 15 residues. Germline V CDR1 and CDR2: SGHNT, YYREEE (reference sequence). CDR3 protein: CASSSDSSPDYEQYF. The CDR3 nucleotides read TGTGCCAGCAGCTCTGACAGTTCTCCAGACTACGAGCAGTACTTC.

The CDR3 DNA reads as TGTGCCAGCAATCCCCCTGGGGGGGCGGACACTGAAGCTTTCTTT. Protein product: CASNPPGGADTEAFF. The J gene is TRBJ1-1, the V gene TRBV6-5, with D possibly being TRBD1 (6 bases). Germline values: CDR1 MNHEY, CDR2 SVGAGI. The CDR3 is made up of 15 amino acids. V was cut by 7 bases and J by 3 bases, with 18 bases left in between.

The CDR3 bases are TGTGCCAGCAGCTCCACCTACGAGCAGTACTTC. This translates into CASSSTYEQYF. This chain connects TRBV5-8 to TRBJ2-7; D not certain. Per the germline V gene, CDR1 is SGHTS and CDR2 is YDEGEE. Trimming cost V 3 bases and J 2 bases, with 3 bases left between them. The CDR3 extends over 11 amino acids.

The J gene is TRBJ2-1, the V gene TRBV5-1; 9 bases align to TRBD2. This CDR3 has 20 residues. Germline V gene sequence: CDR1 SGHRS, CDR2 YFSETQ. V gave up 1 base and J gave up 8 bases; unmatched junction bases: 22. DNA for the CDR3: TGCGCCAGCAGCTTGAGGTTACTTAGCGGGAGAGTTCGGGTGAGGGATGAGCAGTTCTTC. Protein sequence: CASSLRLLSGRVRVRDEQFF. The full variable domain, rest sourced from reference TRBV5-1 and TRBJ2-1, is KAGVTQTPRYLIKTRGQQVTLSCSPISGHRSVSWYQQTPGQGLQFLFEYFSETQRNKGNFPGRFSGRQFSNSRSEMNVSTLELGDSALYLCASSLRLLSGRVRVRDEQFFGPGTRLTVL.

The count of this clone is one. This rearrangement joins TRBV30 to TRBJ2-7; D is possibly TRBD2 (6 bases). The CDR3 spans 15 residues. From germline, CDR1 is GTSNPN and CDR2 SVGIG (reference sequence). The V end was cut by 3 bases, the J end by 4 bases, with 19 bases between. CDR3 protein: CAWSDPSRGYYEQYF. The DNA of the CDR3 is TGTGCCTGGAGCGACCCTTCGCGGGGCTATTACGAGCAGTACTTC. Combining the CDR3 with reference TRBV30 and TRBJ2-7 gives the whole variable domain SQTIHQWPATLVQPVGSPLSLECTVEGTSNPNLYWYRQAAGRGLQLLFYSVGIGQISSEVPQNLSASRPQDRQFILSSKKLLLSDSGFYLCAWSDPSRGYYEQYFGPGTRLTVT.

This clone was detected only a few times. V usage is TRBV15 and J usage is TRBJ2-7; 8 bases line up with TRBD1. V lost 0 bases to trimming and J lost 2 bases; unmatched junction nucleotides: 3. Germline V gene sequence: CDR1 LNHNV, CDR2 YYDKDF (reference sequence). This CDR3 contains 15 residues. The CDR3 here is CATSRDFRGPYEQYF. Written as DNA, the CDR3 is TGTGCCACCAGCAGAGATTTCAGGGGGCCCTACGAGCAGTACTTC.

The chain carries TRBV18 and TRBJ2-3; maybe TRBD1 (7 bases). The V gene's germline CDR1 is KGHSH and CDR2 LQKENI. The CDR3 is made up of 14 amino acids. The V and J ends lost 3 bases and 8 bases respectively, with 15 bases between them. The CDR3 region is CASSPQGGDRTQYF. The CDR3 coding sequence is TGTGCCAGCTCACCCCAGGGGGGAGATCGTACGCAGTATTTT. The whole variable domain, remainder taken from reference TRBV18 and TRBJ2-3, is NAGVMQNPRHLVRRRGQEARLRCSPMKGHSHVYWYRQLPEEGLKFMVYLQKENIIDESGMPKERFSAEFPKEGPSILRIQQVVRGDSAAYFCASSPQGGDRTQYFGPGTRLTVL.